Each of the 8 T cell receptor beta chains below was sequenced from the same sample in a study of blood T cell repertoires in COVID-19. Assay used: immunoSEQ multiplex PCR; TCRdb lists only in-frame clones, some missing. The repertoire includes 250,000 to 300,000 clones, approximately 82% of them detected once, and around 5% sits in the top ten. The material sequenced was PBMCs or T cells enriched from blood (not recorded which). The receptors were sampled from a man in his forties who had been exposed to COVID-19.

The chain links TRBV24-1 to TRBJ1-5, with TRBD1 identical over 7 bases. The trim removed 4 bases at V and 7 bases at J, leaving 12 bases unmatched. The CDR3 spans 16 residues. Germline V CDR1 and CDR2: KGHDR, SFDVKD. The CDR3 region is CATSDKQGNMGQPQHF. CDR3 nucleotide sequence: TGTGCCACCAGTGACAAACAGGGGAATATGGGGCAGCCCCAGCATTTT.

This clone was counted a few times. V and J are TRBV5-4 and TRBJ1-1; D gene unclear. V shed 4 bases and J shed 10 bases, with 17 bases lying between them. This CDR3 contains 13 residues. CDR1 is SGHNT and CDR2 is YYREEE in the germline V gene (reference sequence). The CDR3 DNA reads TGTGCCAGCAGCCCAGAGGCCGTTCGGGTAGCTTTCTTT. It translates to CASSPEAVRVAFF.

This chain uses TRBV11-2 with TRBJ2-4; maybe TRBD1 (5 bases). Germline V gene data show CDR1 as SGHAT and CDR2 as FQNNGV. The CDR3 spans 14 residues. Deletions cut 5 bases from V and 1 base from J, with 9 bases between. The CDR3 nucleotides are TGTGCCAGCAGCACAGGCCTGGCCAAAAACATTCAGTACTTC. It encodes CASSTGLAKNIQYF.

V gene TRBV29-1 combines with J gene TRBJ2-7; D gene unclear. Germline values: CDR1 SQVTM, CDR2 ANQGSEA. V lost 6 bases and J lost 2, with 14 bases in between. This CDR3 comprises 13 residues. CDR3 DNA sequence: TGCAGCGTGGTTCAGGCCTCTGCCTACGAGCAGTACTTC. Encoded protein: CSVVQASAYEQYF.

The chain couples TRBV6-5 to TRBJ2-3; 8 nucleotides align to TRBD2. The CDR3 covers 16 residues. The trim removed 2 bases at V and 4 bases at J, leaving 8 bases unmatched. Germline V gene sequence: CDR1 MNHEY, CDR2 SVGAGI. CDR3 region: CASSYRPAGAPDTQYF. The CDR3 DNA is TGTGCCAGCAGTTACCGCCCAGCGGGAGCTCCAGATACGCAGTATTTT.

This chain joins TRBV7-2 and TRBJ1-3; D remains ambiguous. This CDR3 has 15 amino acids. V lost 3 bases to trimming and J lost 0 bases, with 9 bases between them. Germline V gene lookup returns CDR1 SGHTA and CDR2 FQGNSA. The CDR3 protein is CASSLRSISGNTIYF. The CDR3 bases are TGTGCCAGCAGCTTGAGGTCTATCTCTGGAAACACCATATATTTT.

This clone has just one count. This sequence joins TRBV5-1 and TRBJ2-1, with a possible D match to TRBD2 (5 bases). From germline, CDR1 is SGHRS and CDR2 YFSETQ. V lost 0 bases and J 3 bases, leaving 10 bases between the germline ends. The length of the CDR3 is 15 residues. CDR3 coding DNA: TGCGCCAGCAGCTTGGCCGGGAATGACTACAATGAGCAGTTCTTC. This sequence encodes CASSLAGNDYNEQFF.

The rearrangement uses TRBV14 and TRBJ2-7; TRBD2 matches at 14 bases. Trimming cost V 4 bases and J 6 bases; bases outside gene matches: 5. The germline V gene encodes CDR1 SGHDN and CDR2 FVKESK. This CDR3 spans 15 amino acids. The CDR3 bases are TGTGCCAGCAGCCGGGGACTAGCGGGAGATGGCGAGCAGTACTTC. Translated: CASSRGLAGDGEQYF. The whole variable domain, remainder taken from reference TRBV14 and TRBJ2-7, is EAGVTQFPSHSVIEKGQTVTLRCDPISGHDNLYWYRRVMGKEIKFLLHFVKESKQDESGMPNNRFLAERTGGTYSTLKVQPAELEDSGVYFCASSRGLAGDGEQYFGPGTRLTVT.